The entry below gives a single T cell receptor (beta chain) sequence along with its context. In germline, CDR1 is SEHNR, CDR2 FQNEAQ (reference sequence). Trimming pared 5 bases from V and 2 bases from J, leaving 12 bases between. This CDR3 is built from 14 residues. The data were obtained in a study of blood T cell repertoires in COVID-19. Study context: Sources were T cells, B-cell-depleted T cells, or PBMCs; the material itself was cDNA or gDNA.

TCRdb's copy holds only in-frame clones and misses some; the assay was immunoSEQ multiplex PCR. Of around 300,000 clones in the sample, approximately 90% are singletons; the top ten hold about 3%. The sequence derives from a woman aged 25 to 45 with active or convalescent COVID-19. Sequencing was carried out using peripheral blood. V gene TRBV7-9 combines with J gene TRBJ1-1; a possible D gene is TRBD1 (5 bases). CDR3 loop: CASSQGDRNTEAFF. The CDR3 coding sequence is TGTGCCAGCAGCCAAGGCGACAGAAACACTGAAGCTTTCTTT.